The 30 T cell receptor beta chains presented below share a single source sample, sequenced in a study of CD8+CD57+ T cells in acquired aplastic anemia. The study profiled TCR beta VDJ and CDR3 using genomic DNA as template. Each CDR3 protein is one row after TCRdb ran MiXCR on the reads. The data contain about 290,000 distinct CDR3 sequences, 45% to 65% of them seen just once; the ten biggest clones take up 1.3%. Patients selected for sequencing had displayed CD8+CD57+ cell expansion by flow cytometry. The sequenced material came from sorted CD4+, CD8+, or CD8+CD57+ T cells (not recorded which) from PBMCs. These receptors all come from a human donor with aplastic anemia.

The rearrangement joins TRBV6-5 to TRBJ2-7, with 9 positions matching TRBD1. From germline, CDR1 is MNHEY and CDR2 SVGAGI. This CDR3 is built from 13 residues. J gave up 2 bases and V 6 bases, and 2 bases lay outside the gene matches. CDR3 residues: CASRRTGAYEQYF. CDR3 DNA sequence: TGTGCCAGCAGGCGGACAGGGGCCTACGAGCAGTACTTC.

CDR3: CASSPGTRRDYEQYF. The CDR3 nucleotides are TGTGCCAGCAGCCCCGGGACACGGCGGGACTACGAGCAGTACTTC. This chain uses TRBV7-6 with TRBJ2-7; D tentatively fits TRBD1 or TRBD2 (6 bases each). Trimming took 5 bases from V and 3 from J, leaving 17 bases between them. The CDR3 has 15 residues. Germline values: CDR1 SGHVS, CDR2 FNYEAQ.

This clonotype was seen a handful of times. CDR3 region: CAISEFQGMPEAFF. The CDR3 DNA is TGTGCCATCAGTGAGTTTCAGGGGATGCCTGAAGCTTTCTTT. The rearrangement joins TRBV10-3 to TRBJ1-1, with D perhaps matching TRBD1 (6 bases). Trimming removed 1 base at V and 6 bases at J, with 12 bases between. This CDR3 region has 14 residues. The germline V gene has CDR1 ENHRY and CDR2 SYGVKD.

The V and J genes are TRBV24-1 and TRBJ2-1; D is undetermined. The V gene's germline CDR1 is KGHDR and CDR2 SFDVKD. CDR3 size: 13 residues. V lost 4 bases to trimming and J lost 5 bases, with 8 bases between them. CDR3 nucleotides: TGTGCCACCAGTGAGCCCTTCCACAATGAGCAGTTCTTC. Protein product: CATSEPFHNEQFF.

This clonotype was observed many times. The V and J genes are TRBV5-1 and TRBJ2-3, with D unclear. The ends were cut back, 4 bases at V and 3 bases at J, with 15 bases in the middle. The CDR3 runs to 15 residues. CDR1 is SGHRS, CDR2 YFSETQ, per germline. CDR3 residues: CASSPPSTLTDTQYF. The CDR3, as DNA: TGCGCCAGCAGCCCTCCATCAACCCTGACAGATACGCAGTATTTT.

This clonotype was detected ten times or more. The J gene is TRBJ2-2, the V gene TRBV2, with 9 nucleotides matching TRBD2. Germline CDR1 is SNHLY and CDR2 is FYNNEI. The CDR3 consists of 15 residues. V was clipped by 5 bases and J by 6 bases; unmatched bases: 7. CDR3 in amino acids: CASSPGLAFPGELFF. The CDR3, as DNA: TGTGCCAGCAGTCCGGGACTAGCCTTCCCCGGGGAGCTGTTTTTT.

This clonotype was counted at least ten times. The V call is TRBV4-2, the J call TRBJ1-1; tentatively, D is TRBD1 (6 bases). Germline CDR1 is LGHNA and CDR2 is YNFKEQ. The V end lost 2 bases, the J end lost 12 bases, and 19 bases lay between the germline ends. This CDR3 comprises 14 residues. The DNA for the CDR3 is TGTGCCAGCAGCCAAAGCCGGGACACGGGTTCTACTTTCTTT. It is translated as CASSQSRDTGSTFF.

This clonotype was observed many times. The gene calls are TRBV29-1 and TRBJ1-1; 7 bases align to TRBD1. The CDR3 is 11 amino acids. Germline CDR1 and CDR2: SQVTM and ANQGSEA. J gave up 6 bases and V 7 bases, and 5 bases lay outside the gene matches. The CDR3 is CSGNRGPEAFF. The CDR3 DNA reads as TGCAGCGGCAACAGGGGACCTGAAGCTTTCTTT.

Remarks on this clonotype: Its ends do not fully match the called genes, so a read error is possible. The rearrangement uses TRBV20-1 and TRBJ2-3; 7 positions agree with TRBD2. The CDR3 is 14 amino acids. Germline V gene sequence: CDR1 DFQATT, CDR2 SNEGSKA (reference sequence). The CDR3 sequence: CSPLERGSTATQYF. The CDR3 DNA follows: TGCAGCCCATTAGAGCGCGGGAGCACAGCTACGCAGTATTTC.

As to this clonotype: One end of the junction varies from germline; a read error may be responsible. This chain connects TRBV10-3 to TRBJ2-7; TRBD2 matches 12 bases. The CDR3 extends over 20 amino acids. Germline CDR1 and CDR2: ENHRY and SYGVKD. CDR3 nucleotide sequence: TGTGCCATCAGTGACAGTCGACTAGCGGGAGCCCTAGATTTCTCCTACGAGCAGCACTTC. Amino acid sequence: CAISDSRLAGALDFSYEQHF.

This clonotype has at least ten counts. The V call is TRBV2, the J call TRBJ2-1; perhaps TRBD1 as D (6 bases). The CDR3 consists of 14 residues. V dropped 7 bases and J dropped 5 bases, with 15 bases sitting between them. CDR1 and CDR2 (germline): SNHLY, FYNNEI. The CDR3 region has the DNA TGTGCCAGCAACCCACAGACAGGTAACAATGAGCAGTTCTTC. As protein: CASNPQTGNNEQFF.

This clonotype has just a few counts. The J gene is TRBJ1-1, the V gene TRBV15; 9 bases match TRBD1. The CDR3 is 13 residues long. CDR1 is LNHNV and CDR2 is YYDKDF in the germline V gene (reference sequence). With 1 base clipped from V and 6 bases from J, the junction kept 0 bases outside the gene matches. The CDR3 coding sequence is TGTGCCACCAGCAGAGGGACAGGGGCTGAAGCTTTCTTT. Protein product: CATSRGTGAEAFF.

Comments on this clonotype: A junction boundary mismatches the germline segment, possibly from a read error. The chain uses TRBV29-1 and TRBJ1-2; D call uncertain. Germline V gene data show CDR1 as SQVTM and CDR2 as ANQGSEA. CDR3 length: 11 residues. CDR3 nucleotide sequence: TGTAGCGTCCAGTGGAGGTATGGCTACACCTTC. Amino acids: CSVQWRYGYTF.

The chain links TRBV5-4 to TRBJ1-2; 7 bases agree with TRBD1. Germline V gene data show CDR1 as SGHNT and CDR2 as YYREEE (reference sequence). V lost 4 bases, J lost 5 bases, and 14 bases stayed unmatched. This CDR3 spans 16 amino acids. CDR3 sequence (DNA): TGTGCCAGCAGCCCCGTCCCGGGACAGAGCGATTATGGCTACACCTTC. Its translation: CASSPVPGQSDYGYTF.

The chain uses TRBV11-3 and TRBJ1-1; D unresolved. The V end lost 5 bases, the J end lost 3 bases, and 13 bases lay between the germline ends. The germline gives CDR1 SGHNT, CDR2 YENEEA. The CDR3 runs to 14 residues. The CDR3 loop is CASSPNTEDTEAFF. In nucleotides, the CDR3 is TGTGCCAGCAGCCCGAATACAGAGGACACTGAAGCTTTCTTT. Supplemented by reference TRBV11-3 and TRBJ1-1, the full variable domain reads EAGVVQSPRYKIIEKKQPVAFWCNPISGHNTLYWYLQNLGQGPELLIRYENEEAVDDSQLPKDRFSAERLKGVDSTLKIQPAELGDSAVYLCASSPNTEDTEAFFGQGTRLTVV.

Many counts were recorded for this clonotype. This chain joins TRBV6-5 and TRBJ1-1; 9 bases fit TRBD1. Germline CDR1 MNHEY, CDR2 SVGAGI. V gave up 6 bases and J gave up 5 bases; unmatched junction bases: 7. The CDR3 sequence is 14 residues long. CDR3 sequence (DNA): TGTGCCAGCAGACCAGGACAGGGGAGGACTGAAGCTTTCTTT. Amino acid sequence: CASRPGQGRTEAFF.

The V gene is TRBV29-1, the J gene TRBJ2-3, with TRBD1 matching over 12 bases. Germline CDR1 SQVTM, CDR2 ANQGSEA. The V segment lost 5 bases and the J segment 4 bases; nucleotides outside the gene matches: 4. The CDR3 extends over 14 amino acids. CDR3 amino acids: CSVRGTGGADTQYF. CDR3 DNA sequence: TGCAGCGTTCGCGGGACAGGGGGCGCAGATACGCAGTATTTT.

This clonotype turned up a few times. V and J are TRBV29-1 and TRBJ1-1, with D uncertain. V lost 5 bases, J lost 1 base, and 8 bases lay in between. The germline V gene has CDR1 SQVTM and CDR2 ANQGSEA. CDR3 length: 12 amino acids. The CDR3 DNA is TGCAGCGTTATGGGTAGGAACACTGAAGCTTTCTTT. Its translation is CSVMGRNTEAFF.

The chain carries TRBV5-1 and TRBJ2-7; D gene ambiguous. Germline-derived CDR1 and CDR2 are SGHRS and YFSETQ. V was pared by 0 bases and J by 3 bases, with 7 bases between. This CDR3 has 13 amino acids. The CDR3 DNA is TGCGCCAGCAGCTTGGAACCAGGCTACGAGCAGTACTTC. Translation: CASSLEPGYEQYF.

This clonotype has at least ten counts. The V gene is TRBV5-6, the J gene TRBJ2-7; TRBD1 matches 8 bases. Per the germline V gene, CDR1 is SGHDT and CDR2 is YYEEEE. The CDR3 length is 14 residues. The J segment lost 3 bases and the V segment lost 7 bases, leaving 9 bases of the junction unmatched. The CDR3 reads CASFYTGGNYEQYF. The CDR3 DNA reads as TGTGCCAGCTTCTATACAGGGGGGAACTACGAGCAGTACTTC.

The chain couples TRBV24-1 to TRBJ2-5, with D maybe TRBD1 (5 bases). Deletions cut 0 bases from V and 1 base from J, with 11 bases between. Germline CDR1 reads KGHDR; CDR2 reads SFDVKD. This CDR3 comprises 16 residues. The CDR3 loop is CATSDLHQGSQETQYF. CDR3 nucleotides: TGTGCCACCAGTGATTTGCACCAGGGCTCCCAAGAGACCCAGTACTTC.

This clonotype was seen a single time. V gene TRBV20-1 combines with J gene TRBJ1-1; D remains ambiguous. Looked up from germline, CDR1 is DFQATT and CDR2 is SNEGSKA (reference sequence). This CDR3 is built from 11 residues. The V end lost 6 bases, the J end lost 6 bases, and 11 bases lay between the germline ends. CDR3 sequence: CSALRVAEAFF. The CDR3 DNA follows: TGCAGTGCCCTCCGGGTGGCTGAAGCTTTCTTT.

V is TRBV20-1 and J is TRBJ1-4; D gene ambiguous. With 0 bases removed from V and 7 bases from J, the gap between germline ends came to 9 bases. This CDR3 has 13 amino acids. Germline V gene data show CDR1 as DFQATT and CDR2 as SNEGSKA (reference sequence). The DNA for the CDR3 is TGCAGTGCTAGAGATACCGCCAGTGAAAAACTGTTTTTT. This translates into CSARDTASEKLFF.

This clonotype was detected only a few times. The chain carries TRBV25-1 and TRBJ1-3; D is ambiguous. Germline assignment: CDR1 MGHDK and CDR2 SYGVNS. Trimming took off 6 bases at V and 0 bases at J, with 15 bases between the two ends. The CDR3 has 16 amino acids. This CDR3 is CASSPPGPSSGNTIYF. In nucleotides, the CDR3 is TGTGCCAGCAGCCCTCCCGGCCCGAGCTCTGGAAACACCATATATTTT.

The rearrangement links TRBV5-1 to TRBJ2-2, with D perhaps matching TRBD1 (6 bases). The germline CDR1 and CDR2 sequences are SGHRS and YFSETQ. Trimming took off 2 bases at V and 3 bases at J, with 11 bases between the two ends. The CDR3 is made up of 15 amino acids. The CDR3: CASSFTGSDTGELFF. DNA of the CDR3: TGCGCCAGCAGCTTCACAGGGAGCGACACCGGGGAGCTGTTTTTT.

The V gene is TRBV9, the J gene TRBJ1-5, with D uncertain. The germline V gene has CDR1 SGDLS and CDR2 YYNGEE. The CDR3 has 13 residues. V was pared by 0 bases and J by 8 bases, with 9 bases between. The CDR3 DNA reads TGTGCCAGCAGCGTAGACGTAAGCGAGCCCCAGCATTTT. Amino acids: CASSVDVSEPQHF.

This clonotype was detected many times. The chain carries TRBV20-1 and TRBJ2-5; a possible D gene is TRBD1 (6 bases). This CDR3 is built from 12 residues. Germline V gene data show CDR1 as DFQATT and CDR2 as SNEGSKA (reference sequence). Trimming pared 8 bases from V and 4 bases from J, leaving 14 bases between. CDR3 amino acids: CSTLRGGETQYF. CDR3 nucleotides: TGCAGTACATTACGAGGGGGAGAGACCCAGTACTTC.

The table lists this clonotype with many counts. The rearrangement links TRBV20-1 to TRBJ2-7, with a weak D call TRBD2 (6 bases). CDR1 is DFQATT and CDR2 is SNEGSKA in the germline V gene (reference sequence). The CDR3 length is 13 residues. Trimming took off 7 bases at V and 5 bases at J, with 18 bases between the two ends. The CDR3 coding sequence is TGCAGTGTGAGCGGGTTCTCCTGGGACGAGCAGTACTTC. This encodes CSVSGFSWDEQYF.

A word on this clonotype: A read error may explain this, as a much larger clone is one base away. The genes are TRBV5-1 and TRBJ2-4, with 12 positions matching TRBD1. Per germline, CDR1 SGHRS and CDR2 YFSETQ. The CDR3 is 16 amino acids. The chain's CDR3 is CASSQGGTGGKNIRYF. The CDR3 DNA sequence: TGCGCCAGCAGCCAGGGAGGGACAGGGGGCAAAAACATTCGGTACTTC. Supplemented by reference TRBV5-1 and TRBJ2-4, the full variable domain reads KAGVTQTPRYLIKTRGQQVTLSCSPISGHRSVSWYQQTPGQGLQFLFEYFSETQRNKGNFPGRFSGRQFSNSRSEMNVSTLELGDSALYLCASSQGGTGGKNIRYFGAGTRLSVL.

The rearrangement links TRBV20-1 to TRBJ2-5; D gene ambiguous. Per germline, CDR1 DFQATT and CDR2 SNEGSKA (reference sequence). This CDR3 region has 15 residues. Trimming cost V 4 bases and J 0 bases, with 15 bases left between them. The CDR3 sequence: CSANGVGGDQETQYF. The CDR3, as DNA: TGCAGTGCTAACGGTGTGGGCGGCGACCAAGAGACCCAGTACTTC.